A single count supports the clone carrying this T cell receptor beta chain. Antigen specificity is unknown. This entry belongs to a study of cytomegalovirus exposure and HLA in healthy donors. Study findings and constraints: Roughly uniform sequencing depth across donors was assumed, possibly incorrectly.

PCR used 60 Vbeta primers and 13 Jbeta primers. Clones were read by immunoSEQ multiplex PCR, and TCRdb kept only the in-frame ones, dropping some. The data contain 150,000 to 200,000 clones, approximately 70% of them singletons. The CDR3 has 14 residues. Trimming took off 4 bases at V and 7 bases at J, with 14 bases between the two ends. The germline CDR1 and CDR2 sequences are KGHSH and LQKENI. This chain uses TRBV18 with TRBJ1-5; a possible D gene is TRBD1 (5 bases). Sequenced material: PBMCs. The sequence came from a human donor in good health. The CDR3 region has the DNA TGTGCCAGCTCACTGGACAAGGAAGGCCAGCCCCAGCATTTT. Encoded protein: CASSLDKEGQPQHF.